The entry below describes one T cell receptor (beta chain). This sample was included in a study of shared clonotypes between healthy human individuals. The germline gives CDR1 MNHEY, CDR2 SMNVEV (reference sequence). This CDR3 spans 15 amino acids. V lost 5 bases to trimming and J lost 9 bases; unmatched junction nucleotides: 7. The data were produced by immunoSEQ multiplex PCR, yet TCRdb's version contains in-frame clones alone and is incomplete. Of 740,000 or so clones listed, 73% are singletons. The genes are TRBV27 and TRBJ2-1; 13 bases fit TRBD2. Input material: memory CD4+ T cells sorted from blood. The subset here: CD45RA-negative fraction. The origin of this receptor is a woman aged 30 to 39 in good health. CDR3 region: CASSLLAGGPSEQFF. CDR3 DNA: TGTGCCAGCAGTCTACTAGCGGGAGGGCCAAGTGAGCAGTTCTTC.